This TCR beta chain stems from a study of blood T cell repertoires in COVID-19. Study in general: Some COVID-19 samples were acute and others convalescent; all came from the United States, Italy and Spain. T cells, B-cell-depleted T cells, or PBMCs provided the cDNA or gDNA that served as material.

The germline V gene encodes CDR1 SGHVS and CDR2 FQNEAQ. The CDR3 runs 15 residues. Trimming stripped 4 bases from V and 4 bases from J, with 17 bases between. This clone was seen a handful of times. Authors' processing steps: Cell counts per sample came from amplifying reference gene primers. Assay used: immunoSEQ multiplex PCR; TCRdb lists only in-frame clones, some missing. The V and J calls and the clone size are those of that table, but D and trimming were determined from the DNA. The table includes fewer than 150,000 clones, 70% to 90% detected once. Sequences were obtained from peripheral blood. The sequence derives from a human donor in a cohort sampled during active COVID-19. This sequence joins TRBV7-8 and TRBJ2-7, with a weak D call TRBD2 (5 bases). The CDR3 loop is CASSSRTRSLYEQYF. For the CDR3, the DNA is TGTGCCAGCAGCTCCCGGACTCGCTCCTTATACGAGCAGTACTTC.